This TCR beta chain was identified during a study of shared clonotypes between healthy human individuals (TCRdb year 2020). Background on the whole study: The cohort included a few men and a couple of women between 18 and 49 years of age. For each donor, CD4 naive and CD4 memory were each given three plates, CD8 naive was given two plates, and CD8 memory was given one plate. To estimate repertoire size and how much clonotypes are shared between individuals, the study performed deep sequencing of blood TCR repertoires from 4 to 6 healthy adults. To increase sequencing depth and limit assay-specific biases, different laboratories used diverse techniques to prepare libraries and sequence TCR repertoires. Leukapheresis yielded between about 0.85 and 10 billion PBMCs per donor.

TCR CDR3 regions were amplified from genomic DNA by multiplex PCR using the deep immunoSEQ assay. Genomic DNA extracted from each cell subset was distributed evenly over all wells of several immunoSEQ 96-well plates, and each plate served as one replicate. For sorted subsets, about 200 ng genomic DNA, equal to 30,000 to 35,000 T cell genomes, was loaded into each replicate PCR. Purified libraries were quantified with a Qubit 3.0 fluorometer, sized on a Bioanalyzer 2100, and re-quantified with the KAPA Library Quantification kit. A separate single-read 150-cycle Illumina NextSeq 550 flow cell was used to sequence each immunoSEQ 96-well plate. From the authors' description of their analysis: Because the immunoSEQ output included only junctional sequences and no quality scores, the filtering could not be the same as the filtering used for full-length reads. Sequences were annotated with PyIR, a Python wrapper for IgBLAST v1.9, and V/J genes and CDR3 were assigned using IMGT germline references. Reads were removed for weak V/J assignments (E-value above 1e-6), missing CDR3, stop codons, out-of-frame junctions, or ambiguous translated residues. A V3J clonotype was defined by an identical inferred V gene, J gene, and CDR3 amino acid sequence. Percentage overlap between repertoires was computed as shared unique clonotypes divided by the size of the smaller repertoire. Richness of each repertoire was evaluated using RTK rarefaction, the Chao1 estimator, and Recon v2.1 estimates of unobserved clonotypes. For all TCRbeta clonotypes obtained by the gDNA method from four donors, generation probabilities were computed with OLGA. The immuneACCESS repertoire file appears here via TCRdb, limited to in-frame rearrangements. These files lack a portion of the clones; in checked studies, under half of the deficit traces to unresolved V genes, and the cause of the others is not known. The V and J calls and clone size are taken from that table; D and trimming were inferred from the DNA. This sample lists around 2.1 million clones; about 92% were detected once. About 1.8% of the sample is held by the ten biggest clonotypes.

General findings and caveats noted by the study authors: Naive subsets generally had larger estimated clonotype richness than memory subsets did. Only blood was sampled, and tissue TCR repertoires likely differ from those in blood. Pairwise subsampling indicated that sequencing depth was expected to affect the degree of clonotype sharing among donors. Even with the large sequencing depth, rarefaction of the sorted-subset datasets indicated that sequencing was incomplete. The genetic and exposure-history diversity represented was limited by the small number of donors. Compared with non-shared clonotypes, the clonotypes found in all four sorted-subset donors had higher generation probabilities. When several donors were compared, the shared fraction of clonotypes was about 5% for naive CD4, 3.5% to 4% for naive CD8, 2% to 2.5% for memory CD4, and less than 0.5% for memory CD8.

Details on this clone: No cognate antigen has been identified for it. Within one base of it there is no much larger clone, and no base qualities were kept.

CD8 naive samples were CD45RO-negative cells positively selected for CCR7, giving a CD45RA+CCR7+ population that excluded TemRA cells. The donors were healthy, HIV-negative adults with no recently reported acute infections or vaccinations. Only Caucasian adults living in Nashville, Tennessee, USA were represented among the donors. After blood collection by leukapheresis, PBMCs were isolated using Ficoll-Histopaque density gradient centrifugation and then cryopreserved in the vapor phase of liquid nitrogen. Purity and quantity of every magnetically sorted T cell population were checked by analytical flow cytometry. Each sorted fraction had its genomic DNA isolated and then quantified by UV absorbance on a Nanodrop 2000c. Looking up the germline V gene (reference sequence) yields CDR1 SEHNR and CDR2 FQNEAQ. From the cysteine up to the phenylalanine, the CDR3 has a length of 13 residues. The CDR3 DNA has 39 bases and is translated from base 1. Trimming takes 2 bases off V and 6 bases off J; junction bases not matched to a gene: 2.

The source is a man between 18 and 35 years old in good health. Some clones in this sample may be carry-over from other donors' samples. In this chain, TRBV7-9 is recombined with TRBJ1-1; TRBD1 lines up with 8 middle nucleotides. Sequencing was performed on naive CD8+ T cells from PBMCs. In light of the paper, this sample's cell subset or site label describes: CD45RA+CCR7+. The encoded CDR3 is CASSLPGGPEAFF. DNA sequence: TGTGCCAGCAGCTTACCAGGGGGCCCTGAAGCTTTCTTT.